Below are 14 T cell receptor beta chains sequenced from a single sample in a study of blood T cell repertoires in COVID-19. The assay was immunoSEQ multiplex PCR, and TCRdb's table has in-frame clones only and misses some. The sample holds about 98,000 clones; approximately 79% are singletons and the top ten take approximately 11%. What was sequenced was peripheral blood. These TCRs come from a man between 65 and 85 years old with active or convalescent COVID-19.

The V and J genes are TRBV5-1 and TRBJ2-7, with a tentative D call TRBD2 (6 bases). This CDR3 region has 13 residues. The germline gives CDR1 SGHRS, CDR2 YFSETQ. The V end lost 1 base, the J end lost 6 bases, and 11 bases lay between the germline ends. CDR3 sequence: CASSLTETSEQYF. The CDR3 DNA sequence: TGCGCCAGCAGCTTGACCGAGACTAGCGAGCAGTACTTC.

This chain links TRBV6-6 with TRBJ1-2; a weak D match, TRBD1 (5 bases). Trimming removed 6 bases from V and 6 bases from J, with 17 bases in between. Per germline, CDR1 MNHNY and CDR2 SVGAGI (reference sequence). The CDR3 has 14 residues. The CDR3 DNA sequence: TGTGCCAGCAGGATTCAAGGGTGGGGCAATGGCTACACCTTC. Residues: CASRIQGWGNGYTF.

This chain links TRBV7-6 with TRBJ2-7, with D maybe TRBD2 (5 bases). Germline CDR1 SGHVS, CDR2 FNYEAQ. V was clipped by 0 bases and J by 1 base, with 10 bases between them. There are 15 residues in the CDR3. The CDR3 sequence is CASSLAGSWSYEQYF. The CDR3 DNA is TGTGCCAGCAGCTTAGCTGGGAGTTGGTCCTACGAGCAGTACTTC. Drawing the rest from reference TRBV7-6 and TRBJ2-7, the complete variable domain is GAGVSQSPRYKVTKRGQDVALRCDPISGHVSLYWYRQALGQGPEFLTYFNYEAQQDKSGLPNDRFSAERPEGSISTLTIQRTEQRDSAMYRCASSLAGSWSYEQYFGPGTRLTVT.

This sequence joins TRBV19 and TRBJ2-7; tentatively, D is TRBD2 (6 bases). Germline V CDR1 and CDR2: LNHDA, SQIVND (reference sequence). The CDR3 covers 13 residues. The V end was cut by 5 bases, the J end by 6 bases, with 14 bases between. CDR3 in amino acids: CASSFGTAIEQYF. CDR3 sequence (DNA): TGTGCCAGTAGTTTTGGGACTGCCATCGAGCAGTACTTC. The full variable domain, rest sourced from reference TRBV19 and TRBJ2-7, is DGGITQSPKYLFRKEGQNVTLSCEQNLNHDAMYWYRQDPGQGLRLIYYSQIVNDFQKGDIAEGYSVSREKKESFPLTVTSAQKNPTAFYLCASSFGTAIEQYFGPGTRLTVT.

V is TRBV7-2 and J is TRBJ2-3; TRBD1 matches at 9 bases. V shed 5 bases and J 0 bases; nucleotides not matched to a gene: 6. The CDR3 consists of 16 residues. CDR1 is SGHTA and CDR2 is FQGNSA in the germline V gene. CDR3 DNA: TGTGCCAGCAGCCTAGGCGGGACAGGGAGCACAGATACGCAGTATTTT. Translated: CASSLGGTGSTDTQYF. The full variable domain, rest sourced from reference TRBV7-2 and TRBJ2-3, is GAGVSQSPSNKVTEKGKDVELRCDPISGHTALYWYRQSLGQGLEFLIYFQGNSAPDKSGLPSDRFSAERTGGSVSTLTIQRTQQEDSAVYLCASSLGGTGSTDTQYFGPGTRLTVL.

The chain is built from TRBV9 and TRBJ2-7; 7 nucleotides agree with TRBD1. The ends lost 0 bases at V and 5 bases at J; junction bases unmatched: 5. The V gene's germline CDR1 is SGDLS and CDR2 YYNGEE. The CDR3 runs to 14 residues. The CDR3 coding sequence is TGTGCCAGCAGCGTAGAGCAGGGGGAAGACGAGCAGTACTTC. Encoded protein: CASSVEQGEDEQYF. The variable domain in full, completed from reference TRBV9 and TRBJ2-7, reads DSGVTQTPKHLITATGQRVTLRCSPRSGDLSVYWYQQSLDQGLQFLIQYYNGEERAKGNILERFSAQQFPDLHSELNLSSLELGDSALYFCASSVEQGEDEQYFGPGTRLTVT.

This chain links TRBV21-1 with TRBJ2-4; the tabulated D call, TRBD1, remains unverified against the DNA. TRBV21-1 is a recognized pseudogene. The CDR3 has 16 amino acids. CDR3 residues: CASSKGYRGAKNIQYF. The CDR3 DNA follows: TGTGCCAGCAGCAAAGGGTACAGGGGGGCCAAAAACATTCAGTACTTC.

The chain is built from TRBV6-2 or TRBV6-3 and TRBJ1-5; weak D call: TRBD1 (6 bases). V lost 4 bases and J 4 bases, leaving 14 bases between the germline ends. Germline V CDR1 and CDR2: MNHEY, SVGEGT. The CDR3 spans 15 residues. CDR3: CASSSEGRGNQPQHF. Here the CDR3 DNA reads TGTGCCAGCAGTTCCGAGGGCAGGGGAAATCAGCCCCAGCATTTT.

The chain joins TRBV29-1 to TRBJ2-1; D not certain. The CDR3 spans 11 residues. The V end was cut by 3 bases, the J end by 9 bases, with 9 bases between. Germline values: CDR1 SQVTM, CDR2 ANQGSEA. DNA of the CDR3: TGCAGCGTTGACAAGTGGAGTGAGCAGTTCTTC. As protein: CSVDKWSEQFF.

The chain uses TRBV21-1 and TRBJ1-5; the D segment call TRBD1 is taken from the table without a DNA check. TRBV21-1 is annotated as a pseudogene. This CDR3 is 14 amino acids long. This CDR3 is CASSPRTGSQPQHF. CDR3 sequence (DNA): TGTGCCAGCAGCCCAAGGACAGGGTCACAGCCCCAGCATTTT.

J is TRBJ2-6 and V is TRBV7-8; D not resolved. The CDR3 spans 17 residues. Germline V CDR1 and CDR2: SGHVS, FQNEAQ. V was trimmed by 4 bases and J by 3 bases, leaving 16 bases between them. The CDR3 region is CASSSWAKQYGANVLTF. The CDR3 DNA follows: TGTGCCAGCAGCTCCTGGGCCAAACAGTATGGGGCCAACGTCCTGACTTTC.

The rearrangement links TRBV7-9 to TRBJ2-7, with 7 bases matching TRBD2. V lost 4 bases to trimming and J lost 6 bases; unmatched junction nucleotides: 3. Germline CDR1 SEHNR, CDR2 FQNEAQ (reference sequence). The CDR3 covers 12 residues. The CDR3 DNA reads TGTGCCAGCAGCTCACTAGCGAGCGAGCAGTACTTC. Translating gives CASSSLASEQYF.

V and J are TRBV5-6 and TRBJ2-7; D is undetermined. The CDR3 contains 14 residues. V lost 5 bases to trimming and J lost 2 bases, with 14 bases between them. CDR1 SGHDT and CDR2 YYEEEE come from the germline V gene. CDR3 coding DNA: TGTGCCAGCAGTTTGTTGGCCGGAGCCTACGAGCAGTACTTC. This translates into CASSLLAGAYEQYF.

The CDR3: CASSLQGGTEAFF. In nucleotides, the CDR3 is TGTGCCAGCAGCTTACAGGGGGGCACTGAAGCTTTCTTT. V is TRBV7-9 and J is TRBJ1-1; TRBD1 aligns across 7 bases. V shed 2 bases and J 4 bases; nucleotides not matched to a gene: 1. The CDR3 loop spans 13 amino acids. Germline V gene data show CDR1 as SEHNR and CDR2 as FQNEAQ (reference sequence).